This T cell receptor beta chain comes out of a study of T cell responses to AZD1222 COVID-19 vaccine (dated by TCRdb to the early 2020s). In the study overall: AZD1222 recipients given second doses at about 4 weeks or at about 12 weeks were pooled, since spike-specific TCR depth and breadth were not found to differ between the two schedules. Trial participants were enrolled by age into subgroups of 18-55, 56-69 and 70-plus years, and around 140, 26 and 57 TCR-sequenced participants, respectively, were included in these subgroups. TCR sequencing covered fewer than 250 trial participants: 207 given two doses of AZD1222 and some 25 given two doses of MenACWY control vaccine. Study-level results and caveats: Spike-specific TCR breadth and depth rose significantly after two AZD1222 doses compared with day 0 and with MenACWY recipients. Nearly half of unique spike-specific TCRs reportedly recognized epitopes outside regions mutated in the B.1.351 and B.1.1.7 variants. Most participants were white British and females outnumbered males, and the authors suggested that clonal diversity may have been underestimated. No day 14 peak-response samples were available, so repertoires were characterized only after the peak T cell response. In the small 56-69-year group, the increase in depth fell short of significance, most likely because of low power. Conclusions about previously exposed vaccinees are limited because only 6 or 7 AZD1222 recipients were SARS-CoV-2 seropositive at baseline. The whole spike protein was spanned by vaccine-associated CD4 TCRs, and dominant responses were seen in regions 160-218 and 743-854.

This clone is judged medium-sized (0.01 to 0.1%). Its antigen specificity is not known. The sample holds no much larger clone one base away, and base qualities are not on file. Read against the paper, the sample's time point label means: baseline before first vaccination. Samples from vaccinated people were obtained from the UK trials COV001 and COV002, which included a single-blind randomized controlled phase 2/3 trial of AZD1222 (ChAdOx1 nCoV-19) in healthy adults. For TCRbeta chain sequencing, PBMC samples were collected from trial participants at day 0 and at day 28 after the second dose. The CDR3 regions of human TCRbeta chains were analyzed by immunosequencing. From the authors' description of their analysis: Repertoire TCRs were checked for matches against a reference library of SARS-CoV-2-specific TCRs that had been generated using the MIRA antigen-specificity platform. Breadth was defined as the fraction of unique TCRs that were SARS-CoV-2-associated, and depth was defined as the fraction of total T cells that were SARS-CoV-2-associated. Using the MIRA data, each spike-specific TCR was assigned both to the spike region to which the TCR was reactive and to a CD4 or CD8 class. Log10-transformed breadth and depth values were compared by one-way ANOVA with Sidak's multiple comparisons tests. TCRdb mirrors the immuneACCESS table, restricted to in-frame sequences. Some clones are absent from its copies; in checked studies, under half trace to an unresolved V gene, and the reason for the others is unknown. That table furnishes V, J and clone size, whereas the DNA furnished D and trimming. The sample contains about 91,000 clones, about 88% of them found a single time. 19% of the sample is taken by the ten largest.

Reading from cysteine to phenylalanine, the CDR3 counts 17 amino acids. The entry retains the CDR3 DNA only, 51 bases that are in frame from base 1. CDR1 and CDR2 were assigned from the germline V gene as LGHNA and YSLEER. Here V drops 5 bases and J drops 2 bases, and the junction holds 9 bases not matched to any gene. The V gene is TRBV4-3 and the J gene is TRBJ1-3; 10 central bases correspond to TRBD1. This TCR was recovered from an adult in good health. The specimen was peripheral blood, collected on day 0 of AZD1222 vaccination. The CDR3 amino acid sequence is: CASSARDRGRPGNTIYF. The bases are TGCGCCAGCAGCGCTCGAGACAGGGGGCGACCTGGAAACACCATATATTTT.